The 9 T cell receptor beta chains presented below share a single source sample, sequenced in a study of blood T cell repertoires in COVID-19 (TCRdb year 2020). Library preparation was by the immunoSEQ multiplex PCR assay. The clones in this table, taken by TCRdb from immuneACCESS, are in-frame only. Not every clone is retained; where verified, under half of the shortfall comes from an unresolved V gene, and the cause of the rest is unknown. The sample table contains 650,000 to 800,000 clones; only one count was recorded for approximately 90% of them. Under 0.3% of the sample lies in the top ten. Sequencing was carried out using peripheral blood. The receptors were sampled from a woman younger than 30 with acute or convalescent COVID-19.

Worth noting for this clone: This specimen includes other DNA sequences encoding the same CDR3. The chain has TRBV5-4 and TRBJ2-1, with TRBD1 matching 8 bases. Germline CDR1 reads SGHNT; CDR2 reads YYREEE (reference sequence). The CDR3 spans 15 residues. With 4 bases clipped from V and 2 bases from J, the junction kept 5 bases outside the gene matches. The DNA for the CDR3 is TGTGCCAGCAGCCCCGGACAGGGAGCCTACAATGAGCAGTTCTTC. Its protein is CASSPGQGAYNEQFF.

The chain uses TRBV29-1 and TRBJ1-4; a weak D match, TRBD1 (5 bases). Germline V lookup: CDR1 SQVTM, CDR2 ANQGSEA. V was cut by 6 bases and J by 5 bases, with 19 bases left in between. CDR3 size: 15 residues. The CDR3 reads CSVRSAGSPNEKLFF. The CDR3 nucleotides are TGCAGCGTCCGATCGGCAGGGTCCCCAAATGAAAAACTGTTTTTT.

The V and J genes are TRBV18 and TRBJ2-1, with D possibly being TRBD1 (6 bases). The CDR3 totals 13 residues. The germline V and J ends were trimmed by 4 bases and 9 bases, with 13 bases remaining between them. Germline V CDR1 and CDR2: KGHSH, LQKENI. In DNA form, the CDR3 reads TGTGCCAGCTCACTATACGACAGGAGTGAGCAGTTCTTC. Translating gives CASSLYDRSEQFF.

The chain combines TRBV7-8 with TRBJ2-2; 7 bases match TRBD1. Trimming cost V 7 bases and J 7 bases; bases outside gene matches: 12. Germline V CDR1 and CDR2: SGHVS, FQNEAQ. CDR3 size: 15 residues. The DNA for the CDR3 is TGTGCCAGCACCCCCACAGGGGCCCTTAGCGGGGAGCTGTTTTTT. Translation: CASTPTGALSGELFF.

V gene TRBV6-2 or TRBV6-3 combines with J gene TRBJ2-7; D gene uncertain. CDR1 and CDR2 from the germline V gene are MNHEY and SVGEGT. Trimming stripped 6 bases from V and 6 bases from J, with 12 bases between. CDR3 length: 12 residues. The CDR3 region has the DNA TGTGCCAGCAGCAACTCCCTCTCCGAGCAGTACTTC. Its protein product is CASSNSLSEQYF.

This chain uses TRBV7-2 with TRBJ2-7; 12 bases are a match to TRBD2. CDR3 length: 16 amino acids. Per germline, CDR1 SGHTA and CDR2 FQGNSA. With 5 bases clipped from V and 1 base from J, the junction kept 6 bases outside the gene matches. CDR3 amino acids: CASSILAGGYSYEQYF. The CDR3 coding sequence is TGTGCCAGCAGCATCCTAGCGGGGGGGTATTCCTACGAGCAGTACTTC.

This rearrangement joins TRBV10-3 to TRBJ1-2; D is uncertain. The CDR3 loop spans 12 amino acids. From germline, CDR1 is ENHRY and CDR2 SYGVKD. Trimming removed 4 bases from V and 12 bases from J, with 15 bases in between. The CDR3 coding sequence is TGTGCCATCAGTGGTCTCAATGAGAAACACACCTTC. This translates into CAISGLNEKHTF.

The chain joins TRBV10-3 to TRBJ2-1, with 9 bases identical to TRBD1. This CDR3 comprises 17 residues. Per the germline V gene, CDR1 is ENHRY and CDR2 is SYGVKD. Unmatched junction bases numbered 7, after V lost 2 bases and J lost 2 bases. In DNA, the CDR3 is TGTGCCATCAGTGAGCGCAGGACAGGGGACACCTACAATGAGCAGTTCTTC. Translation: CAISERRTGDTYNEQFF.

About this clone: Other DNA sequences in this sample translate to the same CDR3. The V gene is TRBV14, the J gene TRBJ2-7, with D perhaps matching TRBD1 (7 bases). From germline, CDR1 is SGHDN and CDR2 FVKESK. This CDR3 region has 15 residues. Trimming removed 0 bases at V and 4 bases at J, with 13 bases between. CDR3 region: CASSQDRGTAYEQYF. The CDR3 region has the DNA TGTGCCAGCAGCCAAGATCGGGGGACAGCGTACGAGCAGTACTTC.